What follows are 30 T cell receptor beta chains derived from one specimen sequenced in a study of shared clonotypes between healthy human individuals. Sequencing was performed with immunoSEQ multiplex PCR; in TCRdb, only in-frame clones are kept and a portion is missing. Among over 800,000 clones, almost 95% were seen once, and the ten largest hold less than 25%. Naive CD8 cells lacked CD45RO and underwent positive selection for CCR7, leaving out terminally differentiated effector memory CD45RA+ cells. Sequencing was carried out using naive CD8+ T cells sorted from blood. The receptors shown here come from a young man in good health.

V gene TRBV4-1 combines with J gene TRBJ2-7; D unresolved. The CDR3 is 14 amino acids. Germline assignment: CDR1 MGHRA and CDR2 YSYEKL. V was cut by 2 bases and J by 5 bases, with 13 bases left in between. CDR3 DNA: TGCGCCAGCAGCCAACACCGGGCAGTTAACGAGCAGTACTTC. Translating it yields CASSQHRAVNEQYF.

The genes are TRBV28 and TRBJ1-4; no clear D. Germline values: CDR1 MDHEN, CDR2 SYDVKM. The CDR3 is made up of 16 amino acids. V was shortened by 3 bases and J by 14 bases, with 25 bases between the two germline ends. As DNA, the CDR3 is TGTGCCAGCAGTTTGGGCACCAAAAGGCCACTTTCCTTCCTGTTTTTT. Amino acids: CASSLGTKRPLSFLFF.

J is TRBJ1-2 and V is TRBV7-9; D perhaps matches TRBD1 (5 bases). Trimming took off 6 bases at V and 3 bases at J, with 14 bases between the two ends. The CDR3 loop spans 14 amino acids. Germline V gene sequence: CDR1 SEHNR, CDR2 FQNEAQ (reference sequence). CDR3 sequence reads: CASRGRGQYYGYTF. The CDR3 DNA reads as TGTGCCAGCAGGGGACGCGGGCAATACTATGGCTACACCTTC.

The chain uses TRBV28 and TRBJ2-5; 9 bases are shared with TRBD1. V was clipped by 6 bases and J by 4 bases; unmatched bases: 18. The germline V gene encodes CDR1 MDHEN and CDR2 SYDVKM. There are 18 residues in the CDR3. Written as DNA, the CDR3 is TGTGCCAGCAGACTCCGGGACAGGGTGGCGCGTGATCGAGAGACCCAGTACTTC. Translation gives CASRLRDRVARDRETQYF.

The V gene is TRBV27, the J gene TRBJ2-2, with D possibly being TRBD1 (8 bases). Deletions cut 5 bases from V and 4 bases from J, with 17 bases between. CDR3 length: 16 amino acids. In germline, CDR1 is MNHEY, CDR2 SMNVEV (reference sequence). CDR3 sequence reads: CASSGWTGRGTGELFF. CDR3 nucleotides: TGTGCCAGCAGTGGTTGGACAGGGAGGGGCACCGGGGAGCTGTTTTTT.

This chain links TRBV7-9 with TRBJ2-3, with D tentatively TRBD1 or TRBD2 (6 bases each). Trimming removed 4 bases from V and 4 bases from J, with 15 bases in between. Germline V gene lookup returns CDR1 SEHNR and CDR2 FQNEAQ (reference sequence). The CDR3 is 15 residues long. CDR3 protein: CASSSSGGLPDTQYF. In nucleotides, the CDR3 is TGTGCCAGCAGCTCGAGTGGGGGGCTCCCAGATACGCAGTATTTT.

The gene calls are TRBV7-9 and TRBJ2-7; no firm D call. This CDR3 is built from 15 residues. The germline gives CDR1 SEHNR, CDR2 FQNEAQ (reference sequence). V was shortened by 0 bases and J by 2 bases, with 11 bases between the two germline ends. CDR3 DNA: TGTGCCAGCAGCTTAGCACCGGGCCAGGCCTACGAGCAGTACTTC. This codes for CASSLAPGQAYEQYF.

This sequence joins TRBV4-1 and TRBJ2-1, with no clear D. The V end lost 0 bases, the J end lost 9 bases, and 6 bases lay between the germline ends. The CDR3 is made up of 12 amino acids. In germline, CDR1 is MGHRA, CDR2 YSYEKL. The CDR3 reads CASSQDSVEQFF. In nucleotides, the CDR3 is TGCGCCAGCAGCCAAGATTCGGTTGAGCAGTTCTTC.

This clone was detected once. V gene TRBV29-1 combines with J gene TRBJ1-1; D is unresolved. CDR1 is SQVTM and CDR2 is ANQGSEA in the germline V gene. Trimming cost V 4 bases and J 7 bases, with 10 bases left between them. The length of the CDR3 is 11 residues. DNA of the CDR3: TGCAGCGTTGCACTGGGGAATGAAGCTTTCTTT. It specifies CSVALGNEAFF.

The chain combines TRBV27 with TRBJ2-1; tentatively, D is TRBD2 (6 bases). Trimming removed 6 bases from V and 3 bases from J, with 9 bases in between. CDR3 length equals 13 residues. From germline, CDR1 is MNHEY and CDR2 SMNVEV (reference sequence). The CDR3 protein is CASSGGFYNEQFF. CDR3 coding DNA: TGTGCCAGCAGCGGGGGATTCTACAATGAGCAGTTCTTC.

This sequence joins TRBV5-4 and TRBJ2-1; tentatively, D is TRBD1 (6 bases). The V and J ends lost 5 bases and 8 bases respectively, with 11 bases between them. Germline loops: CDR1 SGHNT, CDR2 YYREEE (reference sequence). CDR3 length: 12 residues. As DNA, the CDR3 is TGTGCCAGCAGACAGGGTAACCATGAGCAGTTCTTC. This gives the protein CASRQGNHEQFF.

The rearrangement uses TRBV5-4 and TRBJ1-2; possibly TRBD1 for D (6 bases). The CDR3 contains 15 residues. V was cut by 1 base and J by 3 bases, with 13 bases left in between. Germline V CDR1 and CDR2: SGHNT, YYREEE (reference sequence). CDR3 bases: TGTGCCAGCAGCTTGTCCGGGGGCGGCTACTATGGCTACACCTTC. As protein: CASSLSGGGYYGYTF.

The genes are TRBV27 and TRBJ2-7; 10 bases map to TRBD1. The germline CDR1 and CDR2 sequences are MNHEY and SMNVEV (reference sequence). This CDR3 has 15 amino acids. After removal of 3 bases from V and 3 bases from J, the junction contained 5 bases not matched to a gene. The CDR3 protein is CASSLRQGAGYEQYF. Written as DNA, the CDR3 is TGTGCCAGCAGTTTGAGACAGGGGGCCGGCTACGAGCAGTACTTC.

The genes are TRBV27 and TRBJ2-6, with 9 nucleotides matching TRBD1. With 6 bases clipped from V and 2 bases from J, the junction kept 2 bases outside the gene matches. There are 15 residues in the CDR3. The germline V gene encodes CDR1 MNHEY and CDR2 SMNVEV (reference sequence). As DNA, the CDR3 is TGTGCCAGCAGCACAGGGGGCGCTGGGGCCAACGTCCTGACTTTC. Protein product: CASSTGGAGANVLTF.

The chain combines TRBV2 with TRBJ2-1; 7 bases agree with TRBD2. Germline loops: CDR1 SNHLY, CDR2 FYNNEI. This CDR3 has 18 amino acids. Unmatched junction bases numbered 15, after V lost 3 bases and J lost 4 bases. This chain's CDR3 is CASSDPLAESPEYNEQFF. CDR3 DNA sequence: TGTGCCAGCAGTGATCCCCTAGCGGAGTCACCAGAATACAATGAGCAGTTCTTC.

The rearrangement uses TRBV9 and TRBJ1-1, with TRBD1 matching 7 bases. Trimming at V came to 4 bases and at J to 3 bases, leaving 9 bases not matched to a gene. Germline CDR1 is SGDLS and CDR2 is YYNGEE. The CDR3 is 15 residues long. The DNA for the CDR3 is TGTGCCAGCAGCAGACGACAGGGCTTCGACACTGAAGCTTTCTTT. It codes for CASSRRQGFDTEAFF. Combining the CDR3 with reference TRBV9 and TRBJ1-1 gives the whole variable domain DSGVTQTPKHLITATGQRVTLRCSPRSGDLSVYWYQQSLDQGLQFLIQYYNGEERAKGNILERFSAQQFPDLHSELNLSSLELGDSALYFCASSRRQGFDTEAFFGQGTRLTVV.

The chain has TRBV7-6 and TRBJ2-1; D unresolved. The ends were cut back, 1 base at V and 2 bases at J, with 9 bases in the middle. This CDR3 has 15 residues. Germline V gene lookup returns CDR1 SGHVS and CDR2 FNYEAQ. The CDR3, as DNA: TGTGCCAGCAGCTTAGACCCGGACCCCTACAATGAGCAGTTCTTC. This translates into CASSLDPDPYNEQFF.

Notes on this clone: A read error may explain this, as a much larger clone is one base away. Other DNA sequences in this specimen translate into the identical CDR3. The chain couples TRBV27 to TRBJ2-3, with D unclear. The CDR3 has 11 residues. The germline V and J ends were trimmed by 6 bases and 3 bases, with 4 bases remaining between them. Germline loops: CDR1 MNHEY, CDR2 SMNVEV (reference sequence). CDR3 protein: CASSPTDTQYF. The CDR3 nucleotides are TGTGCCAGCAGCCCAACAGATACGCAGTATTTT.

The V gene is TRBV23-1, the J gene TRBJ2-1; D possibly corresponds to TRBD1 (6 bases). TRBV23-1 is noted as an ORF with a role that remains uncertain. The V and J ends lost 5 bases and 5 bases respectively, with 19 bases between them. This CDR3 region has 16 residues. The CDR3 bases are TGCGCCAGCAGTTCATCTAGGGGACAATCCCACAATGAGCAGTTCTTC. This encodes CASSSSRGQSHNEQFF.

The chain uses TRBV7-9 and TRBJ2-7; D perhaps matches TRBD2 (5 bases). The V and J ends lost 5 bases and 5 bases respectively, with 13 bases between them. Germline V gives CDR1 SEHNR, CDR2 FQNEAQ (reference sequence). This CDR3 contains 13 residues. The CDR3 sequence: CASSPSGGHEQYF. The DNA for the CDR3 is TGTGCCAGCAGCCCCTCAGGAGGCCACGAGCAGTACTTC.

This clone has only one observation. This chain joins TRBV19 and TRBJ2-1, with D tentatively TRBD1 or TRBD2 (8 bases each). This CDR3 has 16 amino acids. Germline V gene data show CDR1 as LNHDA and CDR2 as SQIVND (reference sequence). V shed 4 bases and J shed 4 bases, with 17 bases lying between them. The CDR3: CASSTQGVAGYNEQFF. The DNA for the CDR3 is TGTGCCAGTAGTACACAGGGGGTAGCGGGATACAATGAGCAGTTCTTC.

The genes are TRBV5-1 and TRBJ2-1, with 8 bases that match TRBD2. V lost 2 bases, J lost 15 bases, and 7 bases stayed unmatched. This CDR3 is 12 amino acids long. Looked up from germline, CDR1 is SGHRS and CDR2 is YFSETQ. The CDR3 DNA follows: TGCGCCAGCAGCTTCCCGGGACTAGTCCTGTTCTTC. Residues: CASSFPGLVLFF.

The V and J genes are TRBV11-3 and TRBJ2-1, with D tentatively TRBD1 (5 bases). Germline V CDR1 and CDR2: SGHNT, YENEEA. V was cut by 1 base and J by 4 bases, with 8 bases left in between. CDR3 size: 14 residues. CDR3 nucleotides: TGTGCCAGCAGCTTAGGGCAGGGATACAATGAGCAGTTCTTC. Translated, it gives CASSLGQGYNEQFF.

The chain carries TRBV5-1 and TRBJ2-1; TRBD2 aligns across 9 bases. CDR1 and CDR2 from the germline V gene are SGHRS and YFSETQ. The CDR3 has 16 residues. The trim removed 1 base at V and 4 bases at J, leaving 6 bases unmatched. CDR3: CASSLSLAGGYNEQFF. DNA of the CDR3: TGCGCCAGCAGCTTGTCACTAGCGGGTGGGTACAATGAGCAGTTCTTC. The complete variable domain, with remaining parts taken from reference TRBV5-1 and TRBJ2-1, reads KAGVTQTPRYLIKTRGQQVTLSCSPISGHRSVSWYQQTPGQGLQFLFEYFSETQRNKGNFPGRFSGRQFSNSRSEMNVSTLELGDSALYLCASSLSLAGGYNEQFFGPGTRLTVL.

The chain uses TRBV27 and TRBJ2-2; 12 nucleotides match TRBD2. V shed 5 bases and J 4 bases; nucleotides not matched to a gene: 5. Germline values: CDR1 MNHEY, CDR2 SMNVEV (reference sequence). The CDR3 is made up of 16 amino acids. The CDR3 coding sequence is TGTGCCAGCAGTCTAACTAGCGGGAGGATCACCGGGGAGCTGTTTTTT. It is translated as CASSLTSGRITGELFF.

The CDR3 sequence is CASSSTIMDTSPHNEQFF. DNA for the CDR3: TGTGCCAGCAGCTCCACGATCATGGATACATCCCCCCACAATGAGCAGTTCTTC. The chain joins TRBV7-9 to TRBJ2-1; D is uncertain. The CDR3 extends over 18 amino acids. Germline loops: CDR1 SEHNR, CDR2 FQNEAQ (reference sequence). V was cut by 4 bases and J by 5 bases, with 24 bases left in between.

CDR3 residues: CATRGQRVEAKNIQYF. In DNA, the CDR3 is TGTGCCACCCGAGGGCAGCGGGTTGAAGCCAAAAACATTCAGTACTTC. The chain has TRBV28 and TRBJ2-4, with D maybe TRBD2 (6 bases). Trimming left V 10 bases short and J 0 bases short, with 19 bases between. This CDR3 spans 16 amino acids. Germline V lookup: CDR1 MDHEN, CDR2 SYDVKM.

The V call is TRBV15, the J call TRBJ1-2; D is ambiguous. Between the trimmed V and J ends, which lost 6 bases and 1 base, there was a span of 18 bases. The CDR3 extends over 16 amino acids. CDR1 LNHNV and CDR2 YYDKDF come from the germline V gene (reference sequence). The CDR3 DNA sequence: TGTGCCACCAGATTGAGGACGGGAAATTTTAACTATGGCTACACCTTC. As protein: CATRLRTGNFNYGYTF.

V and J are TRBV6-6 and TRBJ2-7, with D maybe TRBD1 (6 bases). The CDR3 is made up of 14 amino acids. CDR1 MNHNY and CDR2 SVGAGI come from the germline V gene (reference sequence). With 5 bases removed from V and 3 bases from J, the gap between germline ends came to 14 bases. CDR3 DNA sequence: TGTGCCAGCAGTCTAACCGGGACACGCTACGAGCAGTACTTC. This sequence encodes CASSLTGTRYEQYF.

This clone occurred a few times. J is TRBJ2-7 and V is TRBV7-8, with TRBD1 matching 7 bases. J lost 1 base, V lost 1 base, and 4 bases had no gene match. From germline, CDR1 is SGHVS and CDR2 FQNEAQ. There are 15 residues in the CDR3. The DNA of the CDR3 is TGTGCCAGCAGCTTAGAGTACAGGGGTTCCTACGAGCAGTACTTC. It encodes CASSLEYRGSYEQYF.